This TCR beta chain was documented in a study of early T cells in non-severe SARS-CoV-2 infection. This clonotype was picked up many times. Via MiXCR, TCRdb re-called the 5' RACE reads, giving one row per CDR3 protein. The repertoire holds under 65,000 distinct CDR3 sequences, with roughly 12% as singletons. Trimming cost V 5 bases and J 6 bases; bases outside gene matches: 8. CDR1 is SGHTA, CDR2 FQGNSA, per germline. The CDR3 has 15 residues. This TCR was recovered from an adult who was a healthcare worker with PCR-confirmed SARS-CoV-2 infection or an uninfected control (not recorded which). The J gene is TRBJ2-7, the V gene TRBV7-2; 12 nucleotides match TRBD1. Sequenced: whole blood. The CDR3 DNA reads as TGTGCCAGCAGCCCTGGGACAGGGGGCTTTTTCGAGCAGTACTTC. Its translation is CASSPGTGGFFEQYF.